What follows are 19 T cell receptor beta chains derived from one specimen sequenced in a study of blood T cells in healthy people across ages. A J-beta primer mix and a sample-barcoded 5' primer were used in a second PCR of roughly 6 to 11 cycles. TCRdb reanalysed the 5' RACE reads using MiXCR and keeps one entry per CDR3 protein. The data show around 2 million distinct CDR3 sequences, with roughly two fifths seen just once and 23% held by the top ten. Sequencing was done on a sample of blood. The source is a human donor in good health.

This clonotype was picked up many times. This sequence joins TRBV13 and TRBJ1-5, with unresolved D. The V end lost 2 bases, the J end lost 6 bases, and 5 bases lay between the germline ends. The CDR3 loop spans 12 amino acids. Germline lookup yields CDR1 PRHDT and CDR2 FYEKMQ (reference sequence). The CDR3, as DNA: TGTGCCAGCAGCTTACCGGGTCAGCCCCAGCATTTT. Its translation: CASSLPGQPQHF.

This clonotype was picked up a small number of times. V is TRBV20-1 and J is TRBJ2-5, with a possible D match to TRBD1 (6 bases). The V end was cut by 4 bases, the J end by 0 bases, with 18 bases between. Per germline, CDR1 DFQATT and CDR2 SNEGSKA (reference sequence). The length of the CDR3 is 16 residues. The CDR3 loop is CSANGDTRRYQETQYF. CDR3 DNA: TGCAGTGCTAATGGGGACACCCGACGGTACCAAGAGACCCAGTACTTC.

The rearrangement links TRBV5-1 to TRBJ2-4, with D unclear. The CDR3 consists of 13 residues. V was trimmed by 0 bases and J by 4 bases, leaving 5 bases between them. Germline CDR1 and CDR2: SGHRS and YFSETQ. DNA for the CDR3: TGCGCCAGCAGCTTGGACAGTAAAAACATTCAGTACTTC. As protein: CASSLDSKNIQYF.

The sample holds a few counts of this clonotype. The rearrangement links TRBV7-3 to TRBJ1-1; D remains unclear. This CDR3 region has 12 residues. V lost 2 bases, J lost 7 bases, and 8 bases lay in between. Looked up from germline, CDR1 is SGHTA and CDR2 is FQGTGA. For the CDR3, the DNA is TGTGCCAGCAGCTTAGAGATAAATGAAGCTTTCTTT. This encodes CASSLEINEAFF.

The gene calls are TRBV4-1 and TRBJ2-5, with D maybe TRBD2 (6 bases). The CDR3 spans 16 residues. V was shortened by 3 bases and J by 5 bases, with 19 bases between the two germline ends. Per germline, CDR1 MGHRA and CDR2 YSYEKL. The CDR3 DNA follows: TGCGCCAGCAGCCACCTCGTGGAGGGAGGCCGGGAGACCCAGTACTTC. Encoded protein: CASSHLVEGGRETQYF.

The table lists this clonotype with a few counts. The V and J genes are TRBV5-1 and TRBJ1-2; D might be TRBD1 (5 bases). Trimming shortened V by 0 bases and J by 5 bases, and 14 bases separated the two germline ends. Looked up from germline, CDR1 is SGHRS and CDR2 is YFSETQ. The length of the CDR3 is 15 residues. CDR3 region: CASSLASRGTYGYTF. CDR3 DNA: TGCGCCAGCAGCTTGGCCTCGAGGGGAACTTATGGCTACACCTTC.

V is TRBV7-9 and J is TRBJ1-2; unclear D gene. Trimming pared 5 bases from V and 0 bases from J, leaving 16 bases between. Germline lookup yields CDR1 SEHNR and CDR2 FQNEAQ (reference sequence). This CDR3 spans 16 amino acids. The CDR3 protein is CASSNTRVGTNYGYTF. The CDR3 bases are TGTGCCAGCAGCAATACCCGAGTGGGGACTAACTATGGCTACACCTTC.

The chain carries TRBV20-1 and TRBJ2-3; D possibly corresponds to TRBD2 (6 bases). CDR3 length: 12 amino acids. V lost 6 bases and J lost 6, with 13 bases in between. Germline V gene data show CDR1 as DFQATT and CDR2 as SNEGSKA (reference sequence). The CDR3: CSAATSFDTQYF. The CDR3 DNA follows: TGCAGTGCGGCAACTAGCTTTGATACGCAGTATTTT.

The chain carries TRBV3-1 and TRBJ2-1; D ambiguous. Germline V CDR1 and CDR2: LGHDT, YNNKEL (reference sequence). V gave up 2 bases and J gave up 6 bases, with 11 bases separating them. The CDR3 sequence is 14 residues long. The chain's CDR3 is CASSQLGFSNEQFF. DNA for the CDR3: TGTGCCAGCAGCCAATTGGGATTTTCCAATGAGCAGTTCTTC.

Comments on this clonotype: A much larger clonotype is one base distant, so this may be a read error. V is TRBV11-1 and J is TRBJ2-7, with 8 bases aligning to TRBD2. With V trimmed by 4 bases and J by 0 bases, 8 bases remained unmatched. CDR1 is SGHAT, CDR2 FQDESV, per germline (reference sequence). This CDR3 comprises 16 residues. The CDR3 spells CASSSMAGGFSYEQYF. DNA of the CDR3: TGTGCCAGCAGCTCGATGGCGGGGGGCTTCTCCTACGAGCAGTACTTC.

This clonotype was seen only a few times. The chain uses TRBV12-3 or TRBV12-4 and TRBJ1-4; 7 nucleotides agree with TRBD1. V lost 4 bases, J lost 7 bases, and 0 bases stayed unmatched. There are 12 residues in the CDR3. The CDR3 sequence is CASSWTGEKLFF. The CDR3 DNA follows: TGTGCCAGCAGTTGGACAGGTGAAAAACTGTTTTTT.

This clonotype has just a few counts. The V and J genes are TRBV20-1 and TRBJ2-5; D assignment may be TRBD1 or TRBD2 (6 bases each). In germline, CDR1 is DFQATT, CDR2 SNEGSKA (reference sequence). The CDR3 runs to 19 residues. Trimming took off 4 bases at V and 0 bases at J, with 27 bases between the two ends. The CDR3 nucleotides read TGCAGTGCTACTATGCATAGCGGACAGAGAGATGGGTACCAAGAGACCCAGTACTTC. Its translation: CSATMHSGQRDGYQETQYF.

To note about this clonotype: An end of the junction does not agree with germline; a read error may underlie this. The CDR3 nucleotides read TGTGCCTGCAGGCCGACAGGGGATAGGTACGAGCAGTACTTC. Amino acid sequence: CACRPTGDRYEQYF. The chain employs TRBV5-6 and TRBJ2-4; TRBD1 matches 8 bases. The DNA end is a closer match to TRBJ2-7, so the J assignment may be wrong. The CDR3 has 14 amino acids. Per germline, CDR1 SGHDT and CDR2 YYEEEE.

This clonotype appeared a few times. The chain couples TRBV9 to TRBJ1-2, with unresolved D. Between the trimmed V and J ends, which lost 0 bases and 4 bases, there was a span of 13 bases. Germline lookup yields CDR1 SGDLS and CDR2 YYNGEE. This CDR3 is built from 15 residues. The chain's CDR3 is CASSVDLTPTYGYTF. Here the CDR3 DNA reads TGTGCCAGCAGCGTAGACCTGACCCCTACCTATGGCTACACCTTC.

The chain uses TRBV29-1 and TRBJ2-6; no definite D call. The CDR3 totals 13 residues. Per the germline V gene, CDR1 is SQVTM and CDR2 is ANQGSEA. Trimming stripped 5 bases from V and 1 base from J, with 6 bases between. CDR3 sequence reads: CSVQLSGANVLTF. Written as DNA, the CDR3 is TGCAGCGTTCAGTTATCTGGGGCCAACGTCCTGACTTTC.

This rearrangement joins TRBV28 to TRBJ1-2; 11 nucleotides line up with TRBD1. The CDR3 consists of 14 residues. CDR1 and CDR2 from the germline V gene are MDHEN and SYDVKM. The V gene end was trimmed by 3 bases and the J gene end by 8 bases; junction bases not matched to a gene: 5. The CDR3 sequence is CASSLIGDRGGYTF. CDR3 coding DNA: TGTGCCAGCAGTTTGATCGGGGACAGGGGGGGCTACACCTTC.

This rearrangement joins TRBV10-3 to TRBJ1-2; 9 nucleotides line up with TRBD1. Germline V gene sequence: CDR1 ENHRY, CDR2 SYGVKD. J was trimmed by 7 bases and V by 5 bases; bases with no gene match: 11. CDR3 length: 15 amino acids. The CDR3 DNA reads as TGTGCCATCAGTCCCCGGGGGGACAGGGATCGTGGCTACACCTTC. Translating it yields CAISPRGDRDRGYTF.

This clonotype showed up just once. The chain has TRBV7-2 and TRBJ1-1, with D tentatively TRBD1 (5 bases). V was trimmed by 10 bases and J by 2 bases, leaving 14 bases between them. CDR1 is SGHTA and CDR2 is FQGNSA in the germline V gene. This CDR3 has 13 amino acids. The CDR3 protein is CANIRDGNTEAFF. The CDR3 nucleotides are TGTGCCAACATTCGGGACGGAAACACTGAAGCTTTCTTT.

This clonotype turned up a few times. V is TRBV6-6 and J is TRBJ2-7; D is uncertain. Germline-derived CDR1 and CDR2 are MNHNY and SVGAGI (reference sequence). The CDR3 is 17 residues long. V lost 7 bases and J 2 bases, leaving 24 bases between the germline ends. The CDR3 protein is CASTFDEKKRLTYEQYF. In nucleotides, the CDR3 is TGTGCCAGCACGTTCGACGAAAAGAAACGACTTACCTACGAGCAGTACTTC.